This T cell receptor (beta chain) was sequenced in a study of T cells in Graves' hyperthyroidism and ophthalmopathy. Whole-study results and caveats: Most thyroid clonotypes expanded above 0.001 appeared in blood too. Ophthalmopathy, which appeared later, was predicted by the model a median roughly 6.4 months before onset.

This clonotype was recorded at least ten times. Its antigen is unidentified. CDR3 length: 14 amino acids. Germline V gene lookup returns CDR1 MDHEN and CDR2 SYDVKM. Trimming removed 4 bases from V and 7 bases from J; junction bases left unmatched: 4. Not enrolled were patients with uncontrolled infection, other autoimmune disease, pregnancy or lactation. Clinical symptoms, serum thyroxine and TRAb, thyroid ultrasound and orbital computed tomography were used for the diagnoses. TCR beta CDR3 sequences were amplified from RNA transcripts. A set of HTBI primers served as the primers for a first-round RT-PCR of the TCR CDR3. In TCRdb, the multiplex PCR reads were re-called with MiXCR into one record per CDR3 protein. The repertoire holds roughly 550,000 distinct CDR3 sequences, with 15% to 20% as singletons.

Source material: blood. The sequence was obtained from a woman in her thirties with Graves' ophthalmopathy. The chain combines TRBV28 with TRBJ2-2; 9 positions agree with TRBD1. The CDR3 loop is CASSWDRANGELFF. For the CDR3, the DNA is TGTGCCAGCAGTTGGGACAGGGCAAACGGGGAGCTGTTTTTT.